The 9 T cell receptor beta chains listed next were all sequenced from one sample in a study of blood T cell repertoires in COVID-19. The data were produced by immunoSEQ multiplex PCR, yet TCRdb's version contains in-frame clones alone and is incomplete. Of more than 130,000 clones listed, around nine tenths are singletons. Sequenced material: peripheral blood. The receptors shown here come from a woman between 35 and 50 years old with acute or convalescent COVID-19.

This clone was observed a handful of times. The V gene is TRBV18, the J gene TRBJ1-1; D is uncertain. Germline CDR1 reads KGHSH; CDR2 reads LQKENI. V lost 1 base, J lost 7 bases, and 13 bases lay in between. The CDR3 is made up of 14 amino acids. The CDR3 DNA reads TGTGCCAGCTCACCACGAACTCCAGAGGGTGAAGCTTTCTTT. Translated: CASSPRTPEGEAFF.

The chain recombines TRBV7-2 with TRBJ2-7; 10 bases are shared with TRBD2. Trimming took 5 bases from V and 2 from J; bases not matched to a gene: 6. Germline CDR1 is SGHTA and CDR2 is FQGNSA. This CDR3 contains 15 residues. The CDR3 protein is CASSVQAGGTYEQYF. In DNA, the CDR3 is TGTGCCAGCAGCGTACAAGCGGGAGGGACCTACGAGCAGTACTTC.

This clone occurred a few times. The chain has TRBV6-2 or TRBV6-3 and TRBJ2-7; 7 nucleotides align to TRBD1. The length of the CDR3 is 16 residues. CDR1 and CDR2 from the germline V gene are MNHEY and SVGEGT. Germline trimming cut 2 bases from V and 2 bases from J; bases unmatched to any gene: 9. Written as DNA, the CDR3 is TGTGCCAGCAGTTACCCGCCAAGGGGGCGAACCTACGAGCAGTACTTC. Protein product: CASSYPPRGRTYEQYF.

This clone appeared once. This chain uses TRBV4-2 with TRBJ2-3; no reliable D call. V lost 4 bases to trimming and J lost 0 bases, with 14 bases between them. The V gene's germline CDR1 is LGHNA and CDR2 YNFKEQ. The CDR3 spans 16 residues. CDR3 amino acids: CASSPLAVASTDTQYF. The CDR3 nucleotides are TGTGCCAGCAGCCCGTTGGCAGTGGCTAGCACAGATACGCAGTATTTT.

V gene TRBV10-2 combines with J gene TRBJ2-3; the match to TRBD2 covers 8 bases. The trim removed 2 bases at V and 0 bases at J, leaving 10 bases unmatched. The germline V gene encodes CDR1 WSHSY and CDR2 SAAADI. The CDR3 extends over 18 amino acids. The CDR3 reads CASSEMSGGPPSTDTQYF. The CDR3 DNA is TGCGCCAGCAGTGAGATGTCGGGGGGGCCACCTAGCACAGATACGCAGTATTTT.

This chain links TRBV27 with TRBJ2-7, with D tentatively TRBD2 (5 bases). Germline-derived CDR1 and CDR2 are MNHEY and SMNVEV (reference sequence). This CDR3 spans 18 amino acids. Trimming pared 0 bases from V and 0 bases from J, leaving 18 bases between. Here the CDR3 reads CASSLSAPTSSSSYEQYF. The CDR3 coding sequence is TGTGCCAGCAGTTTATCGGCTCCCACTAGTTCAAGCTCCTACGAGCAGTACTTC.

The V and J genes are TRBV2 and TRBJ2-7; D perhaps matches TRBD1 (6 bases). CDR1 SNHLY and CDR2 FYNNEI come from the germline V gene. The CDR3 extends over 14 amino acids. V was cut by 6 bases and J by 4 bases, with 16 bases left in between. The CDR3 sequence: CASSREQGPYEQYF. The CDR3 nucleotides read TGTGCCAGCAGCCGGGAACAGGGTCCTTACGAGCAGTACTTC. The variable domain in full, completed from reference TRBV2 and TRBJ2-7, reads EPEVTQTPSHQVTQMGQEVILRCVPISNHLYFYWYRQILGQKVEFLVSFYNNEISEKSEIFDDQFSVERPDGSNFTLKIRSTKLEDSAMYFCASSREQGPYEQYFGPGTRLTVT.

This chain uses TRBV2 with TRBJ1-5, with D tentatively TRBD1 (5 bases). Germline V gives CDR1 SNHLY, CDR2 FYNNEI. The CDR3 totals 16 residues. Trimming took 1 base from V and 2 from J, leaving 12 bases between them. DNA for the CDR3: TGTGCCAGCAGTGAAGAAAGGGGCAGGGGCAATCAGCCCCAGCATTTT. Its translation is CASSEERGRGNQPQHF. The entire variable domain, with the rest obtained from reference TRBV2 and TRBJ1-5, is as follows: EPEVTQTPSHQVTQMGQEVILRCVPISNHLYFYWYRQILGQKVEFLVSFYNNEISEKSEIFDDQFSVERPDGSNFTLKIRSTKLEDSAMYFCASSEERGRGNQPQHFGDGTRLSIL.

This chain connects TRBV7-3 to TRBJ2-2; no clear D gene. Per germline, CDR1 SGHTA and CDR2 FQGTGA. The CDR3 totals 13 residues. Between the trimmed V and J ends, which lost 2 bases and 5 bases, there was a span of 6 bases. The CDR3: CASSLAVTGELFF. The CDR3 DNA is TGTGCCAGCAGCTTAGCAGTTACCGGGGAGCTGTTTTTT.